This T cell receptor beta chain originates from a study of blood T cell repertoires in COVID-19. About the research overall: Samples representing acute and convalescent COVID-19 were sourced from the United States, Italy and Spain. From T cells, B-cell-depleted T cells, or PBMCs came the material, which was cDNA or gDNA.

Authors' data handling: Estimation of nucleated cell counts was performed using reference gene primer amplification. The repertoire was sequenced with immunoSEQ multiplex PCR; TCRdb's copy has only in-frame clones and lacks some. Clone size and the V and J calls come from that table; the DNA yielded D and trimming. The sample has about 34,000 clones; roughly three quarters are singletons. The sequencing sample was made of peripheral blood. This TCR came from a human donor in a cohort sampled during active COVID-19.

CDR3: CATSDLQAGGVDTQYF. The CDR3, as DNA: TGTGCCACCAGTGATTTGCAAGCGGGAGGCGTAGATACGCAGTATTTT. The V call is TRBV24-1, the J call TRBJ2-3; TRBD2 aligns across 9 bases. The J segment lost 5 bases and the V segment lost 0 bases, leaving 5 bases of the junction unmatched. The V gene's germline CDR1 is KGHDR and CDR2 SFDVKD. The CDR3 extends over 16 amino acids.